This T cell receptor (beta chain) comes out of a study of regulatory T cells in long-lasting Graves disease. Study observations and caveats: Persistent disease exhibited a predilection for TRBV28, TRBJ1-2 and TRBJ2-5.

Stated time point: newly diagnosed GD, antithyroid drugs for less than 3 months. Following extraction of RNA from PBMCs, that RNA was used to make the TCR library. The V end was cut by 4 bases, the J end by 0 bases, with 8 bases between. This CDR3 is 14 amino acids long. Germline V gene data show CDR1 as SGHRS and CDR2 as YFSETQ. Through Arm-PCR of CDR3 regions and iRepertoire HTBI primers, TCR beta libraries were built. Each CDR3 protein gets one entry after TCRdb re-called the multiplex PCR reads with MiXCR. Of 350,000 to 450,000 distinct CDR3 sequences listed, approximately 15% are singletons. A note on this clonotype: The antigen is unknown.

The sample also formed part of further work on T cells in Graves' hyperthyroidism and ophthalmopathy. From that paper: Researchers ran a first-round RT-PCR on the TCR CDR3 using the HTBI primer set. Clonotypes that were expanded in thyroid above 0.001 mostly appeared in blood too. Researchers report that a 13 V-J model separated ophthalmopathy from stable hyperthyroidism.

This chain joins TRBV5-1 and TRBJ2-1; D is unclear. The sequence was collected from a woman aged 40 to 50 with Graves disease. This specimen consisted of peripheral blood mononuclear cells (PBMCs), obtained at new diagnosis, from a patient treated with antithyroid drugs. The CDR3 is CASSPLLSYNEQFF. The CDR3 region has the DNA TGCGCCAGCAGCCCCCTACTCTCCTACAATGAGCAGTTCTTC. Supplemented by reference TRBV5-1 and TRBJ2-1, the full variable domain reads KAGVTQTPRYLIKTRGQQVTLSCSPISGHRSVSWYQQTPGQGLQFLFEYFSETQRNKGNFPGRFSGRQFSNSRSEMNVSTLELGDSALYLCASSPLLSYNEQFFGPGTRLTVL.